Listed below are T cell receptor beta chains from one sample, sequenced in a study of cytomegalovirus exposure and HLA in healthy donors. Clones were sequenced by immunoSEQ multiplex PCR, and TCRdb holds only the in-frame ones, with some missing. This table lists around 76,000 clones. Sequencing input: PBMCs. These receptors were taken from a boy between 10 and 17 years old in good health and CMV-seronegative. The conserved cysteine and the conserved F or W are not part of the CDR3 here. The order of the fields is V gene, CDR3 protein.

V gene: TRBV25-1
CDR3 protein: ASSETGNSQPQH

V gene: TRBV25-1
CDR3 protein: ASSEWRSGTGEETQY

V gene: TRBV5-1
CDR3 protein: ASREGQANYGYT

V gene: TRBV7-9
CDR3 protein: ASSLDRDRGSEQY

V gene: TRBV7-9
CDR3 protein: ASSLGLHTEAF

V gene: TRBV9
CDR3 protein: ASSVAPGAGANVLT

V gene: TRBV29-1
CDR3 protein: SAETGANTEAF

V gene: TRBV5-4
CDR3 protein: ASSAPGLLHEQF

V gene: TRBV19
CDR3 protein: ASRTQGANTEAF

V gene: TRBV19
CDR3 protein: ASSVSRGQETQY

V gene: TRBV30
CDR3 protein: AWSVGGFQPQH

V gene: TRBV6-5
CDR3 protein: ASSWGQENTEAF

V gene: TRBV25-1
CDR3 protein: ASSLAGGADNEQF

V gene: TRBV7-2
CDR3 protein: ASSPDRGTREQY

V gene: TRBV23-1
CDR3 protein: ASSQSTIGYEQY

V gene: TRBV27
CDR3 protein: ASSLFGRGWYEQY

V gene: TRBV9
CDR3 protein: ASSGTGRTDQPQH

V gene: TRBV4-3
CDR3 protein: ASSQDVVGGTGELF

V gene: TRBV19
CDR3 protein: ASQYRGGTEAF

V gene: TRBV6-5
CDR3 protein: ASSYWTSGGVSEQF

V gene: TRBV6-6
CDR3 protein: ASRREGDGYT

V gene: TRBV30
CDR3 protein: AWRDRGRTNEKLF

V gene: TRBV18
CDR3 protein: ASSSRTSADETQY

V gene: TRBV29-1
CDR3 protein: SVEARGPGLAGNIQY

V gene: TRBV30
CDR3 protein: AWSTGQGNTEAF

V gene: TRBV6-1
CDR3 protein: ASSVRQANEKLF

V gene: TRBV18
CDR3 protein: ASSQLDRVRYNEQF

V gene: TRBV7-6
CDR3 protein: ASSLEPGGSAGELF

V gene: TRBV7-9
CDR3 protein: ASSLELAWGPGTYGYT

V gene: TRBV6-5
CDR3 protein: ASSRGASSYGYT

V gene: TRBV7-9
CDR3 protein: ASSSPYQVNTGELF

V gene: TRBV4-1
CDR3 protein: ASSPLISQGPHNTDTQY

V gene: TRBV19
CDR3 protein: ASSDGSGGAYTQY

V gene: TRBV10-3
CDR3 protein: AILDGGRFDTGELF

V gene: TRBV25-1
CDR3 protein: ASSTGVGTVNTEAF

V gene: TRBV7-2
CDR3 protein: ASSSHRDIQY

V gene: TRBV4-1
CDR3 protein: ASSLFLGGVGNQPQH

V gene: TRBV7-9
CDR3 protein: ASSPGNSGGRDTQY

V gene: TRBV18
CDR3 protein: ASSTAGYEQY

V gene: TRBV29-1
CDR3 protein: SVEGTTYEQY

V gene: TRBV15
CDR3 protein: ATSRDLGGSGQPQH

V gene: TRBV7-2
CDR3 protein: ASSLDGGLNTEAF

V gene: TRBV30
CDR3 protein: AWSALGDLNSPLH

V gene: TRBV15
CDR3 protein: ATSRDLGRGFSSYEQY

V gene: TRBV18
CDR3 protein: ASSPPPGQYTDTQY

V gene: TRBV6-1
CDR3 protein: ASSTGTEGGEQF

V gene: TRBV6-1
CDR3 protein: ASSDPGAKGTEAF

V gene: TRBV6-5
CDR3 protein: ASSPRQGATDTQY

V gene: TRBV9
CDR3 protein: ASSVDGRGLYEQY

V gene: TRBV7-6
CDR3 protein: ASSGWGDRSQETQY

V gene: TRBV5-4
CDR3 protein: ASSPGQGLRYEQY